These 29 T cell receptor beta chains share one sample of origin, sequenced in a study of CD4 and CD8 cells across lung adenocarcinoma regions. TCRdb passed the PCR reads through MiXCR, listing each CDR3 protein once. The sample holds 20,000 to 25,000 distinct CDR3 sequences, around half seen once. The specimen sequenced was CD8+ T cells from the center of a lung tumor. These receptor sequences come from a female donor with lung adenocarcinoma. The CD4 and CD8 labels of this study may be unreliable.

This chain connects TRBV6-5 to TRBJ1-2; D is perhaps TRBD1 (6 bases). Trimming removed 0 bases from V and 6 bases from J, with 14 bases in between. From germline, CDR1 is MNHEY and CDR2 SVGAGI. The CDR3 consists of 15 residues. CDR3 amino acids: CASSYSLNRAHGYTF. Written as DNA, the CDR3 is TGTGCCAGCAGTTACTCGTTGAACAGGGCCCATGGCTACACCTTC.

The chain combines TRBV11-3 with TRBJ2-1; D possibly corresponds to TRBD1 (6 bases). CDR1 is SGHNT and CDR2 is YENEEA in the germline V gene. V lost 5 bases to trimming and J lost 4 bases, with 12 bases between them. The CDR3 extends over 14 amino acids. CDR3 protein: CASSPGTLYNEQFF. CDR3 sequence (DNA): TGTGCCAGCAGCCCCGGGACACTGTACAATGAGCAGTTCTTC.

The rearrangement links TRBV5-1 to TRBJ2-3, with TRBD2 matching over 8 bases. The V gene's germline CDR1 is SGHRS and CDR2 YFSETQ. The CDR3 covers 16 residues. The ends lost 5 bases at V and 12 bases at J; junction bases unmatched: 20. The CDR3 DNA is TGCGCCAGCAGGGGTACCGGGGGGGGTGACCTTGATGCCCAGTATTTT. Protein sequence: CASRGTGGGDLDAQYF.

The sample holds many counts of this clonotype. The CDR3 sequence: CASSQGKRGVTRGEEQFF. CDR3 DNA sequence: TGTGCCAGCAGCCAAGGGAAAAGGGGCGTAACACGCGGGGAGGAGCAGTTCTTC. The chain is built from TRBV3-1 and TRBJ2-1; D perhaps matches TRBD2 (6 bases). The CDR3 is made up of 18 amino acids. Per germline, CDR1 LGHDT and CDR2 YNNKEL (reference sequence). V gave up 1 base and J gave up 10 bases, with 26 bases separating them.

This clonotype occurred a few times. V usage is TRBV28 and J usage is TRBJ2-1; no definite D call. From germline, CDR1 is MDHEN and CDR2 SYDVKM. This CDR3 has 12 residues. Trimming took 6 bases from V and 10 from J, leaving 13 bases between them. CDR3 sequence: CASRVKDHEQFF. CDR3 coding DNA: TGTGCCAGCAGGGTAAAAGATCACGAGCAGTTCTTC. Looking up the rest from reference TRBV28 and TRBJ2-1 gives the full variable domain: DVKVTQSSRYLVKRTGEKVFLECVQDMDHENMFWYRQDPGLGLRLIYFSYDVKMKEKGDIPEGYSVSREKKERFSLILESASTNQTSMYLCASRVKDHEQFFGPGTRLTVL.

The V and J genes are TRBV15 and TRBJ2-4; a weak D match, TRBD2 (6 bases). The V end lost 3 bases, the J end lost 15 bases, and 15 bases lay between the germline ends. This CDR3 is 12 amino acids long. Germline values: CDR1 LNHNV, CDR2 YYDKDF (reference sequence). In DNA, the CDR3 is TGTGCCACCAGCAGGGACTCGGGACTCAGGTACTTC. This encodes CATSRDSGLRYF.

The chain uses TRBV6-5 and TRBJ2-5, with TRBD1 as a possible D gene (5 bases). This CDR3 region has 15 residues. Germline V lookup: CDR1 MNHEY, CDR2 SVGAGI. V was clipped by 2 bases and J by 11 bases, with 21 bases between them. CDR3 protein: CASSYQGAYQDTQYF. CDR3 nucleotide sequence: TGTGCCAGCAGTTACCAGGGCGCTTACCAAGATACGCAGTACTTC.

This chain uses TRBV20-1 with TRBJ2-1; TRBD2 matches 10 bases. V was clipped by 5 bases and J by 0 bases; unmatched bases: 19. The germline V gene encodes CDR1 DFQATT and CDR2 SNEGSKA (reference sequence). This CDR3 comprises 20 residues. Here the CDR3 DNA reads TGCAGTGCTCCATCCCCACTAGCGGGATTTAGATACGGCTCCTACAATGAGCAGTTCTTC. Encoded protein: CSAPSPLAGFRYGSYNEQFF.

The V and J genes are TRBV27 and TRBJ2-5; 10 bases line up with TRBD2. The J call may be faulty, since TRBJ2-7 better matches the DNA end. This CDR3 has 14 amino acids. CDR1 is MNHEY and CDR2 is SMNVEV in the germline V gene (reference sequence). The CDR3 loop is CASSPGLARGEQYF. DNA of the CDR3: TGTGCCAGCAGCCCGGGACTAGCGAGGGGCGAGCAGTACTTC.

This clonotype has more than one count but fewer than ten. V is TRBV9 and J is TRBJ1-1; D remains unclear. V lost 1 base, J lost 3 bases, and 10 bases lay in between. CDR1 is SGDLS, CDR2 YYNGEE, per germline. The CDR3 extends over 14 amino acids. The CDR3 protein is CASSVSAGDTEAFF. The CDR3 DNA reads TGTGCCAGCAGCGTATCCGCCGGGGACACTGAAGCTTTCTTT.

The rearrangement joins TRBV11-2 to TRBJ2-1; perhaps TRBD1 as D (5 bases). CDR1 and CDR2 (germline): SGHAT, FQNNGV. The CDR3 length is 14 residues. V was shortened by 1 base and J by 10 bases, with 14 bases between the two germline ends. The CDR3 DNA is TGTGCCAGCAGCTTAGTTAGGGGCCCTCTCGAGCAGTTCTTC. Its protein is CASSLVRGPLEQFF.

V is TRBV10-3 and J is TRBJ2-4; D is uncertain. The germline V gene encodes CDR1 ENHRY and CDR2 SYGVKD. The CDR3 has 14 residues. The CDR3 loop reads CATKVPGERDIQYF. The DNA for the CDR3 is TGTGCGACCAAGGTCCCCGGAGAGCGAGACATTCAGTACTTC.

Points on this clonotype: A read error may account for a junction end that differs from germline. V is TRBV11-3 and J is TRBJ2-3, with D possibly called TRBD1 or TRBD2 (5 bases each). The assigned J gene may be wrong: the sequence end matches TRBJ2-4 better. Germline assignment: CDR1 SGHNT and CDR2 YENEEA. The CDR3 has 13 residues. The CDR3 sequence: CVRRLGVTDTQYF. CDR3 coding DNA: TGCGTCAGGAGGCTCGGAGTGACAGATACTCAGTACTTC.

This sequence joins TRBV3-1 and TRBJ2-4; D is perhaps TRBD2 (5 bases). The J call may be incorrect, as the DNA end agrees better with TRBJ2-5. Germline values: CDR1 LGHDT, CDR2 YNNKEL (reference sequence). This CDR3 is built from 16 residues. The DNA of the CDR3 is TGTGCCAGCAGCCAAGATCGGGGTAGTTTCGGGGAGACCCAGTACTTC. This encodes CASSQDRGSFGETQYF.

The chain links TRBV14 to TRBJ1-1, with D hard to call. The CDR3 has 17 residues. CDR1 SGHDN and CDR2 FVKESK come from the germline V gene. Trimming removed 1 base at V and 0 bases at J, with 15 bases between. The CDR3, as DNA: TGTGCCAGCAGCCAAGGGAATGTCGGTGATATGAACACTGAAGCTTTCTTT. It encodes CASSQGNVGDMNTEAFF. Full variable domain (missing parts from reference TRBV14 and TRBJ1-1): EAGVTQFPSHSVIEKGQTVTLRCDPISGHDNLYWYRRVMGKEIKFLLHFVKESKQDESGMPNNRFLAERTGGTYSTLKVQPAELEDSGVYFCASSQGNVGDMNTEAFFGQGTRLTVV.

This clonotype showed up many times. The chain has TRBV10-1 and TRBJ2-1, with 7 nucleotides matching TRBD2. Germline-derived CDR1 and CDR2 are WNHNN and SYGVQD (reference sequence). With 0 bases clipped from V and 1 base from J, the junction kept 12 bases outside the gene matches. There are 19 residues in the CDR3. This chain's CDR3 is CASSESTASGAPSYNEQFF. CDR3 DNA: TGCGCCAGCAGTGAGTCGACGGCTAGCGGAGCCCCATCCTACAATGAGCAGTTCTTC.

This clonotype was seen more than once but under ten times. At one end, the junction sequence differs from germline, possibly due to a read error. The chain links TRBV3-1 to TRBJ2-5; the match to TRBD2 covers 9 bases. CDR3 length equals 15 residues. Germline assignment: CDR1 LGHDT and CDR2 YNNKEL (reference sequence). CDR3 in amino acids: CAGGGGGGAQDTQYF. The CDR3 bases are TGTGCCGGGGGGGGCGGGGGGGGTGCCCAAGACACCCAGTACTTC.

The V call is TRBV14, the J call TRBJ2-5, with 8 bases fitting TRBD2. The CDR3 contains 16 residues. CDR1 and CDR2 (germline): SGHDN, FVKESK. J gave up 1 base and V 1 base, and 5 bases lay outside the gene matches. The CDR3 region is CASSQGGLGGQETQYF. CDR3 nucleotide sequence: TGTGCCAGCAGCCAAGGGGGACTAGGGGGCCAAGAGACCCAGTACTTC.

This clonotype was seen a few times. V and J are TRBV10-1 and TRBJ2-2; either TRBD1 or TRBD2 may fit D (5 bases each). Trimming took off 6 bases at V and 16 bases at J, with 18 bases between the two ends. Per germline, CDR1 WNHNN and CDR2 SYGVQD (reference sequence). The CDR3 length is 12 residues. In nucleotides, the CDR3 is TGCGCCAGCAGGGGAAGGACCGGGGCGCAGTTTTTT. This gives the protein CASRGRTGAQFF.

This clonotype was found a few times. The J gene is TRBJ2-1, the V gene TRBV6-1; 8 bases align to TRBD2. Trimming removed 8 bases from V and 1 base from J; junction bases left unmatched: 7. Germline V gene lookup returns CDR1 MNHNS and CDR2 SASEGT. This CDR3 is 15 amino acids long. The CDR3 loop is CASVSLAESYNEQFF. The CDR3 DNA is TGTGCCAGCGTATCACTAGCGGAATCCTACAATGAGCAGTTCTTC.

The chain carries TRBV27 and TRBJ2-3; tentatively, D is TRBD1 or TRBD2 (5 bases each). V lost 8 bases, J lost 2 bases, and 17 bases lay in between. The CDR3 sequence is 15 residues long. In germline, CDR1 is MNHEY, CDR2 SMNVEV (reference sequence). For the CDR3, the DNA is TGTGCCAGCGGGCACGGGGTAGGACACACAGATACGCAGTATTTT. Residues: CASGHGVGHTDTQYF.

The chain joins TRBV6-1 to TRBJ2-5; 12 bases are shared with TRBD2. The trim removed 6 bases at V and 6 bases at J, leaving 8 bases unmatched. The V gene's germline CDR1 is MNHNS and CDR2 SASEGT. The CDR3 length is 15 residues. The DNA of the CDR3 is TGTGCCAGCAGATCACTAGCGGGAGGTGCAAAGACCCAGTACTTC. Protein sequence: CASRSLAGGAKTQYF.

This clonotype occurred many times. The rearrangement joins TRBV5-1 to TRBJ2-5, with D possibly being TRBD2 (5 bases). CDR3 length: 15 residues. CDR1 and CDR2 from the germline V gene are SGHRS and YFSETQ. The germline V and J ends were trimmed by 2 bases and 4 bases, with 15 bases remaining between them. Here the CDR3 reads CASSFNGDPAETQYF. For the CDR3, the DNA is TGCGCCAGCAGCTTTAACGGGGATCCCGCAGAGACCCAGTACTTC.

This clonotype showed up many times. J is TRBJ2-3 and V is TRBV7-2; D remains ambiguous. Trimming removed 1 base at V and 4 bases at J, with 6 bases between. In germline, CDR1 is SGHTA, CDR2 FQGNSA. CDR3 length: 13 residues. The CDR3 reads CASSLGVADTQYF. The CDR3 bases are TGTGCCAGCAGCTTAGGAGTCGCAGATACGCAGTATTTT. Full variable domain (rest looked up from reference TRBV7-2 and TRBJ2-3): GAGVSQSPSNKVTEKGKDVELRCDPISGHTALYWYRQSLGQGLEFLIYFQGNSAPDKSGLPSDRFSAERTGGSVSTLTIQRTQQEDSAVYLCASSLGVADTQYFGPGTRLTVL.

V gene TRBV6-1 combines with J gene TRBJ2-7, with a tentative D call TRBD1 (5 bases). V lost 4 bases and J lost 3, with 7 bases in between. The germline V gene encodes CDR1 MNHNS and CDR2 SASEGT. The CDR3 runs 12 residues. Here the CDR3 reads CASSGQHYEQYF. The CDR3 bases are TGTGCCAGCAGTGGACAGCACTACGAGCAGTACTTC.

Concerning this clonotype itself: Germline and junction disagree at one end, which may indicate a read error. The chain uses TRBV12-3 or TRBV12-4 and TRBJ2-3, with D perhaps matching TRBD2 (5 bases). CDR3 size: 15 residues. Here the CDR3 DNA reads TGTGCCAGCGGGCTCGGCGGGCGTAGCACAGAGACGCAGTACTTT. It specifies CASGLGGRSTETQYF.

With regard to this clonotype: The junction does not match germline at one end; this may be a read error. The chain links TRBV6-2 or TRBV6-3 to TRBJ2-3; D gene ambiguous. Germline-derived CDR1 and CDR2 are MNHEY and SVGEGT. The CDR3 loop spans 15 amino acids. This CDR3 is CATESLRLYADMQYF. The CDR3 DNA sequence: TGTGCCACCGAGTCGCTTAGGCTTTACGCAGATATGCAGTACTTT.

This chain uses TRBV10-3 with TRBJ2-4; 9 nucleotides match TRBD1. The length of the CDR3 is 14 residues. From germline, CDR1 is ENHRY and CDR2 SYGVKD. The CDR3 nucleotides are TGTGCGGGGAAGGGGCCGGGACAGGGAAACATTCAGTACTTC. Amino acid sequence: CAGKGPGQGNIQYF.

The chain uses TRBV6-1 and TRBJ2-3; 8 bases agree with TRBD2. The DNA end favors TRBJ2-5, so the J call may be wrong. The CDR3 is made up of 14 amino acids. CDR1 is MNHNS, CDR2 SASEGT, per germline. CDR3 in amino acids: CAGSGGRALDTQYF. CDR3 nucleotides: TGTGCGGGCAGCGGGGGCCGGGCCTTAGATACCCAGTACTTC.